This entry lists 10 T cell receptor beta chains sequenced from one sample in a study of immune characterization of retroperitoneal liposarcoma. One entry per CDR3 protein results from TCRdb running MiXCR on the PCR reads. The data hold about 3,100 distinct CDR3 sequences, with around 48% observed a single time. Material: tumor tissue. These receptors originate from a male donor with retroperitoneal liposarcoma.

The chain joins TRBV6-8 to TRBJ2-1; D uncertain. The J call is in doubt because the DNA end fits TRBJ2-7 better. The CDR3 covers 15 residues. Germline CDR1 MNHGY, CDR2 SAAAGT. CDR3 nucleotide sequence: TGTGCCAGCAAGTCGGCCCCAATGGGGACCTACGAGCAGTACGTC. It yields the protein CASKSAPMGTYEQYV.

Judged by abundance, this clonotype is medium-sized. This chain uses TRBV27 with TRBJ2-3, with a tentative D call TRBD1 (5 bases). From germline, CDR1 is MNHEY and CDR2 SMNVEV (reference sequence). There are 16 residues in the CDR3. Trimming removed 4 bases from V and 3 bases from J, with 17 bases in between. The CDR3 reads CASSSQRAGSTDTQYF. The CDR3 DNA follows: TGTGCCAGCAGTTCCCAAAGGGCAGGGTCAACAGATACGCAGTATTTT.

This rearrangement joins TRBV6-6 to TRBJ2-1; weak D call: TRBD2 (5 bases). The J call is uncertain, as TRBJ2-7 better fits the DNA end. The CDR3 has 17 residues. Germline V gives CDR1 MNHNY, CDR2 SVGAGI (reference sequence). This CDR3 reads CASWSSLLGGSYNEQYF. Written as DNA, the CDR3 is TGTGCCAGCTGGTCTAGCCTCCTTGGAGGATCCTACAATGAGCAGTACTTC.

The genes are TRBV6-1 and TRBJ1-6; D remains ambiguous. Germline assignment: CDR1 MNHNS and CDR2 SASEGT. The CDR3 spans 15 residues. Trimming took off 3 bases at V and 9 bases at J, with 15 bases between the two ends. The DNA of the CDR3 is TGTGCCAGCAGTGAGAACCAACCTACGGGTTCACCCCTCCACTTT. Encoded protein: CASSENQPTGSPLHF.

J is TRBJ1-1 and V is TRBV6-1; 10 bases agree with TRBD1. This CDR3 comprises 14 residues. The junction had 0 bases not matched to a gene; V was cut back by 1 base and J by 4 bases. The germline CDR1 and CDR2 sequences are MNHNS and SASEGT. CDR3: CASSEGTGGTEAFF. CDR3 DNA: TGTGCCAGCAGTGAAGGGACAGGGGGCACTGAAGCTTTCTTT.

This clonotype is categorized as large (0.1 to 1%). The chain recombines TRBV7-2 with TRBJ2-5, with no clear D. Germline V CDR1 and CDR2: SGHTA, FQGNSA. This CDR3 contains 14 residues. Trimming pared 7 bases from V and 1 base from J, leaving 13 bases between. The CDR3 DNA is TGTGCCAGCAACCTGCTCAGCTCCCAAGAGACCCAGTACTTC. Protein sequence: CASNLLSSQETQYF. The entire variable domain, with the rest obtained from reference TRBV7-2 and TRBJ2-5, is as follows: GAGVSQSPSNKVTEKGKDVELRCDPISGHTALYWYRQSLGQGLEFLIYFQGNSAPDKSGLPSDRFSAERTGGSVSTLTIQRTQQEDSAVYLCASNLLSSQETQYFGPGTRLLVL.

V gene TRBV7-2 combines with J gene TRBJ2-1; no firm D call. The CDR3 extends over 15 amino acids. Germline assignment: CDR1 SGHTA and CDR2 FQGNSA. Trimming pared 2 bases from V and 3 bases from J, leaving 11 bases between. The CDR3 sequence is CASSLMGAVYNEQFF. In nucleotides, the CDR3 is TGTGCCAGCAGCTTAATGGGCGCGGTCTACAATGAGCAGTTCTTC.

This clonotype showed up just a few times. V usage is TRBV12-3 or TRBV12-4 and J usage is TRBJ2-1; D possibly matches TRBD1 or TRBD2 (6 bases each). The CDR3 contains 18 residues. Trimming stripped 2 bases from V and 5 bases from J, with 22 bases between. The CDR3 sequence is CASSLSGDTRGTDNEQFF. For the CDR3, the DNA is TGTGCCAGCAGTTTAAGTGGGGATACTAGGGGGACTGACAATGAGCAGTTCTTC.

In nucleotides, the CDR3 is TGCGCCAGCAGTGAGTCCAAGGGGGCTGAGCAGTTCTTC. This sequence encodes CASSESKGAEQFF. The chain employs TRBV10-1 and TRBJ2-1, with 7 bases matching TRBD1. V lost 0 bases to trimming and J lost 9 bases; unmatched junction nucleotides: 2. Germline V CDR1 and CDR2: WNHNN, SYGVQD (reference sequence). The CDR3 totals 13 residues.

This clonotype turned up a few times. J is TRBJ2-3 and V is TRBV6-1; D call uncertain. CDR1 is MNHNS and CDR2 is SASEGT in the germline V gene. The V and J ends lost 4 bases and 5 bases respectively, with 7 bases between them. CDR3 length: 12 amino acids. DNA of the CDR3: TGTGCCAGCAGTGTGGCCGAAGATACGCAGTATTTT. Translation: CASSVAEDTQYF.